Described below is a single T cell receptor beta chain sequence and its context. What it binds is unknown. V lost 0 bases to trimming and J lost 4 bases; unmatched junction nucleotides: 4. This CDR3 spans 16 amino acids. Germline V gene sequence: CDR1 SEHNR, CDR2 FQNEAQ (reference sequence). This specimen belongs to a study of CD8 T cells in ankylosing spondylitis. Preparation of TCR beta libraries was done by quantitative 5'-RACE with molecular barcodes. Via MiXCR, TCRdb re-called the 5' RACE reads, giving one row per CDR3 protein. The table includes about 750,000 distinct CDR3 sequences, about 20% detected once. Study-wide results and caveats: Enrichment of disease-linked clones was reportedly significant in matched ankylosing spondylitis synovial fluid. Clones that were linked to disease were CD8+ and were relatively rare in peripheral blood. Ankylosing spondylitis blood appeared to be characterized by a TCR beta motif of eight highly homologous variants.

J is TRBJ2-1 and V is TRBV7-9; 9 nucleotides align to TRBD2. Material: blood, either unsorted or a sorted T cell fraction (not recorded which). The TCR originated in a male donor with ankylosing spondylitis. In DNA form, the CDR3 reads TGTGCCAGCAGCTTAGCGGCTAGCGGGACATACAATGAGCAGTTCTTC. Residues: CASSLAASGTYNEQFF.